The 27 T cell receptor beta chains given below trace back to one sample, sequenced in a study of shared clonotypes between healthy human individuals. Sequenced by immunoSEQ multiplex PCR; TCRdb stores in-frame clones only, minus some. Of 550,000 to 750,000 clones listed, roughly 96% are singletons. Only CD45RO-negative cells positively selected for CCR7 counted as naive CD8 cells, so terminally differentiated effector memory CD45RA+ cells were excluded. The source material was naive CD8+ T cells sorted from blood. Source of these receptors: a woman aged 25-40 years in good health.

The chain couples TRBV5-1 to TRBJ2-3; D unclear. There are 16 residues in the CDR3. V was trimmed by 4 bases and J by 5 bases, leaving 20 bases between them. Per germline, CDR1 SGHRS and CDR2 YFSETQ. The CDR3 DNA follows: TGCGCCAGCAGCCACCTACTAAACCCGGATTTAGATACGCAGTATTTT. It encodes CASSHLLNPDLDTQYF.

The CDR3, as DNA: TGTGCCAGCAGCGAGAACGCAGGGGCGCAGTATTTT. Its protein is CASSENAGAQYF. The chain uses TRBV5-4 and TRBJ2-3; weak D call: TRBD1 (6 bases). Germline V gives CDR1 SGHNT, CDR2 YYREEE (reference sequence). CDR3 length equals 12 residues. V lost 4 bases and J lost 10, with 13 bases in between.

CDR3 nucleotide sequence: TGTGCCAGCAGCGAGGACAGTACTGGCCAGTTCTTC. It codes for CASSEDSTGQFF. The chain couples TRBV9 to TRBJ2-1; perhaps TRBD1 as D (6 bases). This CDR3 has 12 amino acids. The germline CDR1 and CDR2 sequences are SGDLS and YYNGEE. Trimming took 3 bases from V and 13 from J, leaving 14 bases between them.

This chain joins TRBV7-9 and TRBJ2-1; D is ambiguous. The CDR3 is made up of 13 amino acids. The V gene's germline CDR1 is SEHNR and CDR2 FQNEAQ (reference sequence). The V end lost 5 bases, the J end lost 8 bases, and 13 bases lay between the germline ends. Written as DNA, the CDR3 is TGTGCCAGCAGCCAGACTCCTTCGGATGAGCAGTTCTTC. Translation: CASSQTPSDEQFF. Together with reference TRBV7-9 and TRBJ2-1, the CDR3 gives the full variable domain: DTGVSQNPRHKITKRGQNVTFRCDPISEHNRLYWYRQTLGQGPEFLTYFQNEAQLEKSRLLSDRFSAERPKGSFSTLEIQRTEQGDSAMYLCASSQTPSDEQFFGPGTRLTVL.

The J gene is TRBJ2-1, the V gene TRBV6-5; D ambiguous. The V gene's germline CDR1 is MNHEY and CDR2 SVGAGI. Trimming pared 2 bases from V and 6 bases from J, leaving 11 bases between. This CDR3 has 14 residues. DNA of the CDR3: TGTGCCAGCAGTTACGGCCTAGTCGGCAATGAGCAGTTCTTC. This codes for CASSYGLVGNEQFF.

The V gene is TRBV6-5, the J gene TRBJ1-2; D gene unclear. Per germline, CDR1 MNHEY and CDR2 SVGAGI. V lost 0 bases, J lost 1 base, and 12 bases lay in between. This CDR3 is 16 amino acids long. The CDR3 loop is CASSYSTRWINYGYTF. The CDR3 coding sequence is TGTGCCAGCAGTTACTCGACCCGCTGGATTAACTATGGCTACACCTTC.

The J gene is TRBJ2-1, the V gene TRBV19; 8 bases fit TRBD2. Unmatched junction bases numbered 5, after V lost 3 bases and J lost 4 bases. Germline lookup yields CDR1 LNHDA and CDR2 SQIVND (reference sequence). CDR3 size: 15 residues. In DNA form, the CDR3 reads TGTGCCAGTAGTATCTTAGCGGGGAAGTACAATGAGCAGTTCTTC. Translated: CASSILAGKYNEQFF. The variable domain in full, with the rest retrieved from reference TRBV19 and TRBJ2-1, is DGGITQSPKYLFRKEGQNVTLSCEQNLNHDAMYWYRQDPGQGLRLIYYSQIVNDFQKGDIAEGYSVSREKKESFPLTVTSAQKNPTAFYLCASSILAGKYNEQFFGPGTRLTVL.

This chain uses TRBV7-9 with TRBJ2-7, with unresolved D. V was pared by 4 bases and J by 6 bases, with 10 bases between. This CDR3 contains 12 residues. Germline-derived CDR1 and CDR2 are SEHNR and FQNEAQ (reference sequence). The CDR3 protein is CASSSPFGEQYF. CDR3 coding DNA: TGTGCCAGCAGCTCACCCTTTGGCGAGCAGTACTTC.

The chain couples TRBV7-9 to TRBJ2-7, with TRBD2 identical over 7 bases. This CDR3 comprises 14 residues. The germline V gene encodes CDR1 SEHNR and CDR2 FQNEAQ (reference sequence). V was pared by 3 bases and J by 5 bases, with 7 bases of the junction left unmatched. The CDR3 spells CASSFGGRVDEQYF. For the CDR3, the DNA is TGTGCCAGCAGCTTTGGCGGGAGAGTCGACGAGCAGTACTTC.

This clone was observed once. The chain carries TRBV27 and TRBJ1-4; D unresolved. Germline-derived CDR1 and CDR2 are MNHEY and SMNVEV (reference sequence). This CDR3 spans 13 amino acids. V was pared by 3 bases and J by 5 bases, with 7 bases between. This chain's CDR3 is CASSFLGNEKLFF. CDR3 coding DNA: TGTGCCAGCAGTTTTTTGGGAAATGAAAAACTGTTTTTT.

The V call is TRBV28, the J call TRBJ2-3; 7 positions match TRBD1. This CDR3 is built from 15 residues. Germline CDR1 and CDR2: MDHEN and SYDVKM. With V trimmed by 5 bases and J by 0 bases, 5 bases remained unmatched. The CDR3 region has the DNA TGTGCCAGCAGTCCTGGGACAGCTAGCACAGATACGCAGTATTTT. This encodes CASSPGTASTDTQYF. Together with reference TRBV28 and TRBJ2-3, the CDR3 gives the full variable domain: DVKVTQSSRYLVKRTGEKVFLECVQDMDHENMFWYRQDPGLGLRLIYFSYDVKMKEKGDIPEGYSVSREKKERFSLILESASTNQTSMYLCASSPGTASTDTQYFGPGTRLTVL.

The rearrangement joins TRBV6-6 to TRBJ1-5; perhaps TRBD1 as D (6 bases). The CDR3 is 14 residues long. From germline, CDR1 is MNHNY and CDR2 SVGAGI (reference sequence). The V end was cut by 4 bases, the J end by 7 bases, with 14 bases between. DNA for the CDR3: TGTGCCAGCAGTTCGGGGGGCTCGGGGCAGCCCCAGCATTTT. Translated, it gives CASSSGGSGQPQHF.

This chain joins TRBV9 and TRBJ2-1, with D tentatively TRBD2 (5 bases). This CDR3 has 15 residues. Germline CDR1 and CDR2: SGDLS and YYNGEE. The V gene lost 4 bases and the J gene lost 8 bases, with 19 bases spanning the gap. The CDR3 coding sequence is TGTGCCAGCAGCCCATTCGGACTGACCTGGGATGAGCAGTTCTTC. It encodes CASSPFGLTWDEQFF.

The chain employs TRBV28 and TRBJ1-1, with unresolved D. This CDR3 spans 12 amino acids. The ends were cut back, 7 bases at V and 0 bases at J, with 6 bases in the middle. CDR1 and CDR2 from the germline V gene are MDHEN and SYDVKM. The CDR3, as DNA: TGTGCCAGCAACGAGCTGAACACTGAAGCTTTCTTT. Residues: CASNELNTEAFF.

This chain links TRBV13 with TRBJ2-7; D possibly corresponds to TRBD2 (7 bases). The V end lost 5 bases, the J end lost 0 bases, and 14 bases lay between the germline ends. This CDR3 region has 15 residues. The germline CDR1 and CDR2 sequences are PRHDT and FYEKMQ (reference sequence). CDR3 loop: CASSPAGASSYEQYF. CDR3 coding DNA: TGTGCCAGCAGCCCGGCGGGGGCTAGCTCCTACGAGCAGTACTTC. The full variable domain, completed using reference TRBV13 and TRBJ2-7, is AAGVIQSPRHLIKEKRETATLKCYPIPRHDTVYWYQQGPGQDPQFLISFYEKMQSDKGSIPDRFSAQQFSDYHSELNMSSLELGDSALYFCASSPAGASSYEQYFGPGTRLTVT.

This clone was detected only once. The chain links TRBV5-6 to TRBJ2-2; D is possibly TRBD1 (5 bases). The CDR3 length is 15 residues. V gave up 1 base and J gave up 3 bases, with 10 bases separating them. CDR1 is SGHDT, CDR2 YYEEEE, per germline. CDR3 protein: CASSLKGFHTGELFF. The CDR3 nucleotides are TGTGCCAGCAGCTTGAAGGGGTTTCACACCGGGGAGCTGTTTTTT.

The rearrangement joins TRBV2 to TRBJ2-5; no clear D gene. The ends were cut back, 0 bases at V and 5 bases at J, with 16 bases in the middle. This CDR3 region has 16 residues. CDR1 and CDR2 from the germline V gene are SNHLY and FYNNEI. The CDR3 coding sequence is TGTGCCAGCAGTGAAGCTAGTTCGGGCCAAGTGGAGACCCAGTACTTC. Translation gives CASSEASSGQVETQYF.

The CDR3 loop reads CASSYEQGQNYEQYF. CDR3 coding DNA: TGTGCCAGCAGTTACGAACAGGGCCAAAACTACGAGCAGTACTTC. The genes are TRBV6-7 and TRBJ2-7; weak D call: TRBD1 (6 bases). TRBV6-7 is given ORF status, its function remaining uncertain. V lost 2 bases and J 3 bases, leaving 14 bases between the germline ends. The CDR3 covers 15 residues.

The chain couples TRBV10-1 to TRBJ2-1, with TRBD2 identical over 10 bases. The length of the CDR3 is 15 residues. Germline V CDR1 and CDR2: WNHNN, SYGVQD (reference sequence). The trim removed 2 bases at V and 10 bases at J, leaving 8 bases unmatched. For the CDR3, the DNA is TGCGCCAGCAGTGAGAGGACTAGCGGCCTCAACGAGCAGTTCTTC. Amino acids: CASSERTSGLNEQFF.

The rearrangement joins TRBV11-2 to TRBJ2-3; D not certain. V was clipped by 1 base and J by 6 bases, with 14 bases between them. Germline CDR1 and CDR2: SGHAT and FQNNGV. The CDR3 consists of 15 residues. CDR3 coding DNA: TGTGCCAGCAGCTTAGTCCCGGGCTTGGAGGATACGCAGTATTTT. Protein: CASSLVPGLEDTQYF.

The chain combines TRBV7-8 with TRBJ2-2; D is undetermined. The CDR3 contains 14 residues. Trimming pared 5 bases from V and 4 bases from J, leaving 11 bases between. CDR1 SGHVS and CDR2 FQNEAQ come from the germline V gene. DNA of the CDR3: TGTGCCAGCAGCATCGGGCGGTCCACCGGGGAGCTGTTTTTT. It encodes CASSIGRSTGELFF. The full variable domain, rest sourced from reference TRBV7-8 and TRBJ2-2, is GAGVSQSPRYKVAKRGQDVALRCDPISGHVSLFWYQQALGQGPEFLTYFQNEAQLDKSGLPSDRFFAERPEGSVSTLKIQRTQQEDSAVYLCASSIGRSTGELFFGEGSRLTVL.

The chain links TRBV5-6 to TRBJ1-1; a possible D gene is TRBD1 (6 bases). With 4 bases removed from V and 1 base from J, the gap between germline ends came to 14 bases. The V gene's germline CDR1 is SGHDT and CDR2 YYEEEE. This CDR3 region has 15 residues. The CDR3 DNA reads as TGTGCCAGCAGCAGAAGACAGGCTGAGAACACTGAAGCTTTCTTT. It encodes CASSRRQAENTEAFF.

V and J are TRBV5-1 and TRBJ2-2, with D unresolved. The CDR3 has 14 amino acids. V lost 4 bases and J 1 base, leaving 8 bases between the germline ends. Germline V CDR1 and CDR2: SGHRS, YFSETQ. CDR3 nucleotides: TGCGCCAGCAGCCCCGGGCTGAACACCGGGGAGCTGTTTTTT. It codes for CASSPGLNTGELFF.

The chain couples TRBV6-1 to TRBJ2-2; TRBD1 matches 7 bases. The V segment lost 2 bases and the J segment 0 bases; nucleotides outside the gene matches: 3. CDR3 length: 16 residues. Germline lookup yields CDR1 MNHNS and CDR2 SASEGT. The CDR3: CASSEPDRANTGELFF. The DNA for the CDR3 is TGTGCCAGCAGTGAACCCGACAGGGCGAACACCGGGGAGCTGTTTTTT.

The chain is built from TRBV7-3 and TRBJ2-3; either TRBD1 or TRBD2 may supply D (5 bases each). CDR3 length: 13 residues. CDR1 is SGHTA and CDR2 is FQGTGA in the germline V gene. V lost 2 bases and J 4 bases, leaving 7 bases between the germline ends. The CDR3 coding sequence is TGTGCCAGCAGCTTAGAGGGGTCAGATACGCAGTATTTT. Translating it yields CASSLEGSDTQYF.

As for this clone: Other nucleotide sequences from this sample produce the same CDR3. The CDR3 spells CASRGTGGSYEQYF. In DNA, the CDR3 is TGTGCCAGCAGGGGGACAGGGGGATCCTACGAGCAGTACTTC. J is TRBJ2-7 and V is TRBV6-1, with 11 bases that match TRBD1. From germline, CDR1 is MNHNS and CDR2 SASEGT. The CDR3 extends over 14 amino acids. Trimming removed 6 bases from V and 1 base from J; junction bases left unmatched: 2.

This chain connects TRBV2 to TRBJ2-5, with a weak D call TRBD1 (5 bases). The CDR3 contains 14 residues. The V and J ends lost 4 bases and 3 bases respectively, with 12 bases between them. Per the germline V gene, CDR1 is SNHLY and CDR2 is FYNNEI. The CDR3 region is CASSVLQGEETQYF. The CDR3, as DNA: TGTGCCAGCAGTGTCTTGCAGGGCGAAGAGACCCAGTACTTC.